This T cell receptor (beta chain) came from a study of blood T cell repertoires in COVID-19. Looking at the study overall: T cells, B-cell-depleted T cells, or PBMCs supplied cDNA or gDNA.

Assay used: immunoSEQ multiplex PCR; TCRdb lists only in-frame clones, some missing. This sample carries under 200,000 clones, about 83% of them seen once, and the ten largest clones take roughly 18%. The CDR3 is 13 residues long. V was cut by 0 bases and J by 1 base, with 6 bases left in between. Germline values: CDR1 GTSNPN, CDR2 SVGIG (reference sequence). By frequency in the sample, this clone is medium-sized (0.01 to 0.1%). The clonotype comes from a woman between 70 and 85 years old who had recovered from COVID-19. The chain has TRBV30 and TRBJ1-1; D gene uncertain. Input material: peripheral blood. CDR3 DNA: TGTGCCTGGAGTGTACGACAGAACACTGAAGCTTTCTTT. Its translation is CAWSVRQNTEAFF.